The 25 T cell receptor beta chains below all came from one sample that was sequenced in a study of shared clonotypes between healthy human individuals. Only CD45RO-negative cells positively selected for CCR7 counted as naive CD8 cells, so terminally differentiated effector memory CD45RA+ cells were excluded. Measured with immunoSEQ multiplex PCR; TCRdb has only the in-frame clones, and not every one. The sample lists about 2.1 million clones, 80% to 95% occurring once. The sequencing sample was made of naive CD8+ T cells from PBMCs. These receptors were collected from a man between 18 and 29 years old in good health. Some clones in this sample may be carry-over from other donors' samples.

V gene TRBV7-8 combines with J gene TRBJ2-5, with 10 positions matching TRBD2. In germline, CDR1 is SGHVS, CDR2 FQNEAQ. The CDR3 spans 15 residues. V lost 2 bases to trimming and J lost 5 bases; unmatched junction nucleotides: 5. CDR3 DNA sequence: TGTGCCAGCAGCTTAAAGCTAGCGGGAGTGGAGACCCAGTACTTC. Translating it yields CASSLKLAGVETQYF.

This chain joins TRBV5-1 and TRBJ1-2; 12 nucleotides line up with TRBD1. Germline V CDR1 and CDR2: SGHRS, YFSETQ. With 3 bases clipped from V and 4 bases from J, the junction kept 10 bases outside the gene matches. The CDR3 spans 17 residues. For the CDR3, the DNA is TGCGCCAGCAGCTCGGGGGACAGGGGGCACATTCTCTATGGCTACACCTTC. This encodes CASSSGDRGHILYGYTF. Using reference TRBV5-1 and TRBJ1-2 for the parts outside the CDR3, the full variable domain is KAGVTQTPRYLIKTRGQQVTLSCSPISGHRSVSWYQQTPGQGLQFLFEYFSETQRNKGNFPGRFSGRQFSNSRSEMNVSTLELGDSALYLCASSSGDRGHILYGYTFGSGTRLTVV.

V and J are TRBV4-2 and TRBJ1-4; tentative D call: TRBD1 (5 bases). Trimming left V 0 bases short and J 4 bases short, with 30 bases between. The CDR3 runs to 22 residues. Germline loops: CDR1 LGHNA, CDR2 YNFKEQ. The CDR3 loop reads CASSQDRGQVGIKVLLNEKLFF. DNA for the CDR3: TGTGCCAGCAGCCAAGATCGGGGCCAGGTCGGAATCAAGGTTCTACTTAATGAAAAACTGTTTTTT.

This clone was observed once. CDR3 bases: TGTGCCAGCAGTTTACTGCCAGGACGAGAGACCCAGTACTTC. Its protein product is CASSLLPGRETQYF. The chain couples TRBV27 to TRBJ2-5; D is undetermined. The CDR3 contains 14 residues. V lost 2 bases and J lost 4, with 11 bases in between. From germline, CDR1 is MNHEY and CDR2 SMNVEV (reference sequence).

The chain employs TRBV29-1 and TRBJ2-3; the match to TRBD1 covers 8 bases. V lost 6 bases to trimming and J lost 1 base; unmatched junction nucleotides: 6. Germline loops: CDR1 SQVTM, CDR2 ANQGSEA. This CDR3 has 14 amino acids. CDR3 amino acids: CSVDGQGGTDTQYF. CDR3 bases: TGCAGCGTAGATGGACAGGGTGGCACAGATACGCAGTATTTT.

This sequence joins TRBV7-2 and TRBJ1-4, with 8 bases fitting TRBD1. The length of the CDR3 is 12 residues. Trimming cost V 4 bases and J 10 bases; bases outside gene matches: 2. CDR1 is SGHTA, CDR2 FQGNSA, per germline. CDR3 loop: CASSSGQGKLFF. CDR3 bases: TGTGCCAGCAGCTCCGGACAGGGAAAACTGTTTTTT.

The genes are TRBV4-3 and TRBJ1-2, with D unresolved. Germline V gene sequence: CDR1 LGHNA, CDR2 YSLEER. V was shortened by 0 bases and J by 4 bases, with 18 bases between the two germline ends. The CDR3 runs to 17 residues. The CDR3 DNA reads as TGCGCCAGCAGCCAAGATCGGTTCATAGGCCACTTCTATGGCTACACCTTC. Translation gives CASSQDRFIGHFYGYTF.

V gene TRBV5-5 combines with J gene TRBJ1-1; D is possibly TRBD1 (6 bases). The CDR3 runs 15 residues. Germline V CDR1 and CDR2: SGHKS, YYEKEE (reference sequence). Between the trimmed V and J ends, which lost 3 bases and 11 bases, there was a span of 23 bases. CDR3 in DNA: TGTGCCAGCAGCTGGACGGACAGCGTAGGAGGTGGGGCTTTCTTT. Its protein is CASSWTDSVGGGAFF.

The chain combines TRBV7-9 with TRBJ2-7; D is perhaps TRBD1 (5 bases). V was cut by 3 bases and J by 3 bases, with 12 bases left in between. The CDR3 extends over 14 amino acids. Germline CDR1 reads SEHNR; CDR2 reads FQNEAQ (reference sequence). The CDR3 DNA is TGTGCCAGCAGCTTCCCAGGGAATGGCTACGAGCAGTACTTC. Amino acids: CASSFPGNGYEQYF.

The genes are TRBV4-1 and TRBJ2-5; maybe TRBD1 (7 bases). Germline V gene sequence: CDR1 MGHRA, CDR2 YSYEKL. Trimming pared 1 base from V and 5 bases from J, leaving 20 bases between. The CDR3 runs to 17 residues. The CDR3 bases are TGCGCCAGCAGCCAAGGCCAATCAGGGGGAGGCCGGGAGACCCAGTACTTC. It translates to CASSQGQSGGGRETQYF.

V usage is TRBV7-3 and J usage is TRBJ1-1; D not certain. This CDR3 has 14 residues. The ends were cut back, 2 bases at V and 2 bases at J, with 9 bases in the middle. Germline assignment: CDR1 SGHTA and CDR2 FQGTGA. CDR3 sequence (DNA): TGTGCCAGCAGCTTAGTAGGGAAAAACACTGAAGCTTTCTTT. Protein: CASSLVGKNTEAFF.

This clone has just one count. V usage is TRBV15 and J usage is TRBJ1-2, with unresolved D. Between the trimmed V and J ends, which lost 6 bases and 5 bases, there was a span of 10 bases. In germline, CDR1 is LNHNV, CDR2 YYDKDF (reference sequence). The CDR3 runs to 12 residues. CDR3 DNA: TGTGCCACCAGGGAGTCCGGTTATGGCTACACCTTC. Its protein product is CATRESGYGYTF.

The chain couples TRBV7-2 to TRBJ1-2; D might be TRBD1 (6 bases). The germline V and J ends were trimmed by 3 bases and 1 base, with 18 bases remaining between them. Per the germline V gene, CDR1 is SGHTA and CDR2 is FQGNSA. The CDR3 loop spans 17 amino acids. This CDR3 is CASSFTTGTTYNYGYTF. As DNA, the CDR3 is TGTGCCAGCAGCTTCACGACAGGTACCACCTATAACTATGGCTACACCTTC.

The V call is TRBV11-2, the J call TRBJ2-2; D ambiguous. Germline CDR1 and CDR2: SGHAT and FQNNGV. Trimming removed 3 bases at V and 0 bases at J, with 11 bases between. The CDR3 is 16 amino acids. The CDR3 coding sequence is TGTGCCAGCAGCTTGTTCAAGCATACGAACACCGGGGAGCTGTTTTTT. Protein product: CASSLFKHTNTGELFF.

The table lists this clone with a count of one. The chain is built from TRBV9 and TRBJ2-1; the match to TRBD2 covers 13 bases. The ends lost 0 bases at V and 1 base at J; junction bases unmatched: 4. CDR3 size: 18 residues. The germline V gene has CDR1 SGDLS and CDR2 YYNGEE. For the CDR3, the DNA is TGTGCCAGCAGCGTAGCCGGACTAGCGGGAGCATCCTACAATGAGCAGTTCTTC. Amino acids: CASSVAGLAGASYNEQFF.

This clone was seen only once. The chain links TRBV7-6 to TRBJ2-5; perhaps TRBD1 as D (7 bases). V was cut by 5 bases and J by 6 bases, with 25 bases left in between. This CDR3 has 17 residues. The germline V gene has CDR1 SGHVS and CDR2 FNYEAQ. The CDR3 DNA sequence: TGTGCCAGCAGCCCCAGGAGGGTGGGTGACAGGGATCAGACCCAGTACTTC. It translates to CASSPRRVGDRDQTQYF.

The chain uses TRBV4-3 and TRBJ2-2; D gene unclear. Germline CDR1 and CDR2: LGHNA and YSLEER. The V gene lost 1 base and the J gene lost 4 bases, with 10 bases spanning the gap. The length of the CDR3 is 15 residues. This CDR3 reads CASSQGSRTTGELFF. In nucleotides, the CDR3 is TGCGCCAGCAGCCAAGGTTCAAGGACCACCGGGGAGCTGTTTTTT.

V and J are TRBV9 and TRBJ2-7, with 7 nucleotides matching TRBD2. The CDR3 consists of 16 residues. The germline gives CDR1 SGDLS, CDR2 YYNGEE. After removal of 0 bases from V and 0 bases from J, the junction contained 6 bases not matched to a gene. Written as DNA, the CDR3 is TGTGCCAGCAGCGTAGGGGAGGGGATTAGCTCCTACGAGCAGTACTTC. Its translation: CASSVGEGISSYEQYF.

On this clone itself: Different DNA sequences within this sample yield the same CDR3. The chain employs TRBV6-5 and TRBJ2-2; D gene ambiguous. Germline CDR1 and CDR2: MNHEY and SVGAGI. V lost 0 bases and J lost 7, with 9 bases in between. The CDR3 sequence is 14 residues long. The CDR3 coding sequence is TGTGCCAGCAGTTACTCGCTTGGAGTCGGGGAGCTGTTTTTT. Amino acids: CASSYSLGVGELFF.

On this clone: The sample has other DNA sequences that encode this CDR3 too. The chain uses TRBV6-5 and TRBJ2-2; no clear D gene. This CDR3 is built from 13 residues. Germline-derived CDR1 and CDR2 are MNHEY and SVGAGI. V was trimmed by 6 bases and J by 4 bases, leaving 9 bases between them. The DNA of the CDR3 is TGTGCCAGCAGCCCTAGTCCCACCGGGGAGCTGTTTTTT. Protein: CASSPSPTGELFF.

V usage is TRBV7-6 and J usage is TRBJ2-3, with no clear D. The CDR3 runs to 16 residues. The V gene lost 1 base and the J gene lost 4 bases, with 15 bases spanning the gap. Per the germline V gene, CDR1 is SGHVS and CDR2 is FNYEAQ. The CDR3 sequence is CASSLVPLGGPDTQYF. CDR3 sequence (DNA): TGTGCCAGCAGCTTAGTGCCCTTGGGCGGCCCAGATACGCAGTATTTT.

The chain employs TRBV27 and TRBJ2-3, with D perhaps matching TRBD2 (5 bases). Germline CDR1 is MNHEY and CDR2 is SMNVEV (reference sequence). The length of the CDR3 is 19 residues. V shed 3 bases and J shed 0 bases, with 22 bases lying between them. The CDR3 region is CASSFSAAAPIPSTDTQYF. As DNA, the CDR3 is TGTGCCAGCAGTTTTTCCGCAGCGGCCCCCATTCCTAGCACAGATACGCAGTATTTT.

The chain is built from TRBV6-9 and TRBJ2-7; D possibly uses TRBD1 or TRBD2 (5 bases each). Trimming took off 10 bases at V and 3 bases at J, with 16 bases between the two ends. The CDR3 sequence is 13 residues long. CDR1 and CDR2 (germline): MNHGY, SVAAGI. For the CDR3, the DNA is TGTGCCAAGGACCGGGACCCCGTCTACGAGCAGTACTTC. It is translated as CAKDRDPVYEQYF.

The chain carries TRBV4-1 and TRBJ2-7; 7 bases align to TRBD1. The germline V gene has CDR1 MGHRA and CDR2 YSYEKL. The junction had 1 base not matched to a gene; V was cut back by 4 bases and J by 1 base. This CDR3 comprises 13 residues. The CDR3: CASSPTGSYEQYF. In DNA form, the CDR3 reads TGCGCCAGCAGCCCGACAGGGTCCTACGAGCAGTACTTC.

The V call is TRBV27, the J call TRBJ2-7; D might be TRBD1 or TRBD2, each matching 5 bases. Per germline, CDR1 MNHEY and CDR2 SMNVEV (reference sequence). The CDR3 is made up of 17 amino acids. V was clipped by 2 bases and J by 2 bases, with 19 bases between them. DNA for the CDR3: TGTGCCAGCAGTTTAACCCTTGCCGGGGCAAATACCTACGAGCAGTACTTC. Translated: CASSLTLAGANTYEQYF.